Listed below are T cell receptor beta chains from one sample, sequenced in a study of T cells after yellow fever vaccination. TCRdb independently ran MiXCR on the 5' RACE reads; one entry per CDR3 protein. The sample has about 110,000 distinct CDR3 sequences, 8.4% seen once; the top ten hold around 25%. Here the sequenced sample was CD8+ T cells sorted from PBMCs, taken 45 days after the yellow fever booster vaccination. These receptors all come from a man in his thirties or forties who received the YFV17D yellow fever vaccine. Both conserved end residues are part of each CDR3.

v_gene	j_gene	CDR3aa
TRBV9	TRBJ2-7	CASSPPGSPNYEQYF
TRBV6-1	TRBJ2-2	CASNTRDSYTGELFF
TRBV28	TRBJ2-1	CASSFPAVKWGGNEQFF
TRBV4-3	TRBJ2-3	CASSQVFTESTDTQYF
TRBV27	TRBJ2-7	CASSLTEFSYEQYF
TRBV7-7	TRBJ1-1	CASSLLVGHEAFF
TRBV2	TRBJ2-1	CASQQGQQFF
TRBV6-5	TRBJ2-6	CASSLKGGTGANVLTF
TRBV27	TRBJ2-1	CASRYTSGLHNEQFF
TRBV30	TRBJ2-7	CACHDRGRVSYEQYF